The next 14 T cell receptor beta chains were all read from a single sample in a study of cytomegalovirus exposure and HLA in healthy donors. In the PCR, 60 Vbeta and 13 Jbeta primers were used. Some clones are missing from TCRdb's copy, which holds only in-frame ones; the method was immunoSEQ multiplex PCR. The sample shows about 95,000 clones, around 70% of them seen only once. Sequencing was carried out using PBMCs. These receptors were taken from a woman aged 45-65 years in good health and CMV-seropositive.

J is TRBJ2-2 and V is TRBV5-4; D unclear. The V and J ends lost 6 bases and 1 base respectively, with 16 bases between them. The CDR3 length is 16 residues. Germline CDR1 and CDR2: SGHNT and YYREEE (reference sequence). DNA of the CDR3: TGTGCCAGCACCGCAGCCCCGACAAAGAACACCGGGGAGCTGTTTTTT. Its translation is CASTAAPTKNTGELFF. Full variable domain (missing parts from reference TRBV5-4 and TRBJ2-2): ETGVTQSPTHLIKTRGQQVTLRCSSQSGHNTVSWYQQALGQGPQFIFQYYREEENGRGNFPPRFSGLQFPNYSSELNVNALELDDSALYLCASTAAPTKNTGELFFGEGSRLTVL.

The count of this clone is one. The gene calls are TRBV28 and TRBJ2-1, with D perhaps matching TRBD2 (6 bases). Germline V lookup: CDR1 MDHEN, CDR2 SYDVKM. Trimming cost V 3 bases and J 4 bases, with 19 bases left between them. The CDR3 length is 17 residues. DNA of the CDR3: TGTGCCAGCAGTTTCAGGCCCCCTCGGAGGGTATACAATGAGCAGTTCTTC. Translated, it gives CASSFRPPRRVYNEQFF.

The rearrangement uses TRBV7-9 and TRBJ1-2; 10 bases map to TRBD1. Germline assignment: CDR1 SEHNR and CDR2 FQNEAQ (reference sequence). After removal of 5 bases from V and 5 bases from J, the junction contained 8 bases not matched to a gene. The CDR3 sequence is 15 residues long. CDR3 DNA: TGTGCCAGCAGCGCGGGACAGGGGTTGGGTTATGGCTACACCTTC. Residues: CASSAGQGLGYGYTF.

The chain joins TRBV11-1 to TRBJ1-1; the D gene is possibly TRBD1 (5 bases). CDR1 SGHAT and CDR2 FQDESV come from the germline V gene (reference sequence). This CDR3 region has 15 residues. Trimming removed 1 base from V and 0 bases from J, with 9 bases in between. CDR3 sequence reads: CASSLVWGMNTEAFF. The CDR3 region has the DNA TGTGCCAGCAGCTTAGTTTGGGGCATGAACACTGAAGCTTTCTTT.

This clone was seen more than once but under ten times. In DNA, the CDR3 is TGCGCCAGCTCCTCGAACCGGGGTTACGAGCAGTACTTC. It codes for CASSSNRGYEQYF. The chain employs TRBV5-1 and TRBJ2-5; D is perhaps TRBD2 (5 bases). With the DNA end fitting TRBJ2-7 better, the J assignment may be wrong. From germline, CDR1 is SGHRS and CDR2 YFSETQ. The CDR3 has 13 residues.

The rearrangement uses TRBV5-1 and TRBJ2-3, with 8 nucleotides matching TRBD2. The CDR3 is 15 amino acids. Germline loops: CDR1 SGHRS, CDR2 YFSETQ. The ends lost 2 bases at V and 4 bases at J; junction bases unmatched: 6. The CDR3 region is CASSLGAGDADTQYF. CDR3 bases: TGCGCCAGCAGCTTAGGAGCGGGAGATGCAGATACGCAGTATTTT. The whole variable domain, filled in from reference TRBV5-1 and TRBJ2-3, reads KAGVTQTPRYLIKTRGQQVTLSCSPISGHRSVSWYQQTPGQGLQFLFEYFSETQRNKGNFPGRFSGRQFSNSRSEMNVSTLELGDSALYLCASSLGAGDADTQYFGPGTRLTVL.

This sequence joins TRBV4-1 and TRBJ2-1, with TRBD2 as a possible D gene (5 bases). V lost 3 bases and J lost 1, with 13 bases in between. The CDR3 runs to 16 residues. Germline CDR1 and CDR2: MGHRA and YSYEKL. The CDR3 here is CASSQSLGPSYNEQFF. The CDR3 DNA reads as TGCGCCAGCAGCCAGTCACTAGGCCCGTCCTACAATGAGCAGTTCTTC.

The DNA of the CDR3 is TGTGCCAGCAGTTCCCTGGGACTAGGAAGTGAGACCCAGTACTTC. It encodes CASSSLGLGSETQYF. This chain uses TRBV6-5 with TRBJ2-5; TRBD2 matches at 8 bases. The CDR3 is 15 amino acids. With 4 bases clipped from V and 5 bases from J, the junction kept 9 bases outside the gene matches. Germline V CDR1 and CDR2: MNHEY, SVGAGI.

This clone was picked up one time. Other DNA sequences in this sample translate to the same CDR3. The V gene is TRBV19, the J gene TRBJ1-5, with 7 bases aligning to TRBD1. Looked up from germline, CDR1 is LNHDA and CDR2 is SQIVND (reference sequence). V was clipped by 5 bases and J by 2 bases; unmatched bases: 0. CDR3 length equals 13 residues. CDR3 sequence: CASSGTGNQPQHF. The DNA for the CDR3 is TGTGCCAGTAGTGGGACAGGCAATCAGCCCCAGCATTTT. Variable domain in full (rest from reference TRBV19 and TRBJ1-5): DGGITQSPKYLFRKEGQNVTLSCEQNLNHDAMYWYRQDPGQGLRLIYYSQIVNDFQKGDIAEGYSVSREKKESFPLTVTSAQKNPTAFYLCASSGTGNQPQHFGDGTRLSIL.

The genes are TRBV7-8 and TRBJ2-1; no reliable D call. Germline values: CDR1 SGHVS, CDR2 FQNEAQ. The CDR3 has 16 residues. Trimming removed 3 bases from V and 0 bases from J, with 12 bases in between. The CDR3: CASSLDTKSSYNEQFF. The CDR3 bases are TGTGCCAGCAGCTTGGATACTAAATCCTCCTACAATGAGCAGTTCTTC.

This clone was observed a handful of times. J is TRBJ2-7 and V is TRBV7-2; 8 bases align to TRBD2. The CDR3 is 13 residues long. The V segment lost 7 bases and the J segment 7 bases; nucleotides outside the gene matches: 9. Germline CDR1 and CDR2: SGHTA and FQGNSA. DNA of the CDR3: TGTGCCAGCACCGCAGCGGGAGTGGGGGAGCAGTACTTC. Residues: CASTAAGVGEQYF. The complete variable domain, with remaining parts taken from reference TRBV7-2 and TRBJ2-7, reads GAGVSQSPSNKVTEKGKDVELRCDPISGHTALYWYRQSLGQGLEFLIYFQGNSAPDKSGLPSDRFSAERTGGSVSTLTIQRTQQEDSAVYLCASTAAGVGEQYFGPGTRLTVT.

The V call is TRBV5-1, the J call TRBJ2-5; a possible D gene is TRBD2 (5 bases). The V gene's germline CDR1 is SGHRS and CDR2 YFSETQ. The CDR3 is 14 residues long. V was clipped by 4 bases and J by 9 bases, with 19 bases between them. CDR3 bases: TGCGCCAGCAGCCCCCAGGTCGGTCTGAGGGCCCAGTACTTC. Protein sequence: CASSPQVGLRAQYF. Using reference TRBV5-1 and TRBJ2-5 for the parts outside the CDR3, the full variable domain is KAGVTQTPRYLIKTRGQQVTLSCSPISGHRSVSWYQQTPGQGLQFLFEYFSETQRNKGNFPGRFSGRQFSNSRSEMNVSTLELGDSALYLCASSPQVGLRAQYFGPGTRLLVL.

This chain links TRBV28 with TRBJ1-4; no reliable D call. This CDR3 region has 14 residues. Germline CDR1 reads MDHEN; CDR2 reads SYDVKM. The V end lost 3 bases, the J end lost 3 bases, and 8 bases lay between the germline ends. CDR3 coding DNA: TGTGCCAGCAGTTTCGGGGTCGCTAATGAAAAACTGTTTTTT. It encodes CASSFGVANEKLFF.

This clone turned up a few times. The chain carries TRBV28 and TRBJ1-2; TRBD1 is a possible D gene (5 bases). V lost 4 bases and J lost 8, with 8 bases in between. CDR3 length equals 11 residues. The germline V gene has CDR1 MDHEN and CDR2 SYDVKM. CDR3 loop: CASSWGGGYTF. The CDR3 DNA reads as TGTGCCAGCAGTTGGGGCGGCGGCTACACCTTC.